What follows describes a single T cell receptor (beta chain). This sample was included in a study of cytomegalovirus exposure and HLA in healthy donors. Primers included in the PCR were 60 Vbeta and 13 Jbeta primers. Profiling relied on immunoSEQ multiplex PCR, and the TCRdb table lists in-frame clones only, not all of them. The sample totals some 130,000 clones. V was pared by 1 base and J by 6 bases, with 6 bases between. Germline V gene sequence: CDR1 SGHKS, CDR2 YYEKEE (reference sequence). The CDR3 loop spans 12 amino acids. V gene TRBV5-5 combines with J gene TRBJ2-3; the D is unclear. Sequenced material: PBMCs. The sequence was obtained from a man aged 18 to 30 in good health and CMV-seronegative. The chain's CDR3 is CASSLTTDTQYF. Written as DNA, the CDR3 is TGTGCCAGCAGCTTGACTACGGATACGCAGTATTTT.